The 26 T cell receptor beta chains below were found in one sample sequenced in a study of shared clonotypes between healthy human individuals. Data came from immunoSEQ multiplex PCR; TCRdb stores just in-frame clones and leaves some out. The sample records around 750,000 clones, about 74% being singletons. Material: memory CD4+ T cells sorted from blood. Subset in this sample: CD45RA-negative fraction. These TCRs come from a woman in her twenties or thirties in good health.

V usage is TRBV2 and J usage is TRBJ1-3; D may be TRBD1 (6 bases). The CDR3 runs 13 residues. Germline V gives CDR1 SNHLY, CDR2 FYNNEI. The V gene lost 5 bases and the J gene lost 2 bases, with 7 bases spanning the gap. The CDR3 spells CASSRDTGNTIYF. The CDR3 bases are TGTGCCAGCAGTAGGGACACTGGAAACACCATATATTTT.

This clone was observed a few times. The chain uses TRBV19 and TRBJ1-2; no clear D. CDR3 length: 12 amino acids. Per the germline V gene, CDR1 is LNHDA and CDR2 is SQIVND (reference sequence). Trimming took off 7 bases at V and 4 bases at J, with 10 bases between the two ends. CDR3: CASTENRYGYTF. Here the CDR3 DNA reads TGTGCCAGTACGGAAAACCGCTATGGCTACACCTTC.

The rearrangement joins TRBV7-2 to TRBJ2-1; D not resolved. This CDR3 comprises 13 residues. Germline CDR1 reads SGHTA; CDR2 reads FQGNSA. Between the trimmed V and J ends, which lost 1 base and 6 bases, there was a span of 7 bases. The CDR3 nucleotides read TGTGCCAGCAGCTTAGGGGGATTCAATGAGCAGTTCTTC. It codes for CASSLGGFNEQFF. Complete variable domain (other parts from reference TRBV7-2 and TRBJ2-1): GAGVSQSPSNKVTEKGKDVELRCDPISGHTALYWYRQSLGQGLEFLIYFQGNSAPDKSGLPSDRFSAERTGGSVSTLTIQRTQQEDSAVYLCASSLGGFNEQFFGPGTRLTVL.

This chain links TRBV29-1 with TRBJ2-1; possibly TRBD1 or TRBD2 for D (5 bases each). The CDR3 length is 15 residues. Trimming removed 5 bases from V and 6 bases from J, with 20 bases in between. Germline values: CDR1 SQVTM, CDR2 ANQGSEA. CDR3 DNA sequence: TGCAGCGTTTTGATTATCGGGACGGGACCCAATGAGCAGTTCTTC. Translated, it gives CSVLIIGTGPNEQFF.

The CDR3 coding sequence is TGTGCCAGCTCGGGAGCCACCGGGGAGCTGTTTTTT. It yields the protein CASSGATGELFF. The V and J genes are TRBV28 and TRBJ2-2, with a tentative D call TRBD2 (6 bases). CDR3 length: 12 amino acids. Between the trimmed V and J ends, which lost 8 bases and 4 bases, there was a span of 8 bases. CDR1 and CDR2 (germline): MDHEN, SYDVKM. Using reference TRBV28 and TRBJ2-2 for the parts outside the CDR3, the full variable domain is DVKVTQSSRYLVKRTGEKVFLECVQDMDHENMFWYRQDPGLGLRLIYFSYDVKMKEKGDIPEGYSVSREKKERFSLILESASTNQTSMYLCASSGATGELFFGEGSRLTVL.

The chain recombines TRBV2 with TRBJ2-7; the match to TRBD1 covers 7 bases. Germline V gene sequence: CDR1 SNHLY, CDR2 FYNNEI. The CDR3 has 14 residues. V dropped 3 bases and J dropped 6; count of bases not matched to a gene: 8. The CDR3 DNA is TGTGCCAGCAGTGAGGCAGGGGGTCTCGGCGAGCAGTACTTC. Translating gives CASSEAGGLGEQYF.

The gene calls are TRBV10-2 and TRBJ1-5; no clear D gene. Germline V CDR1 and CDR2: WSHSY, SAAADI. The CDR3 runs 15 residues. The ends were cut back, 8 bases at V and 3 bases at J, with 17 bases in the middle. The DNA of the CDR3 is TGCGCCAGCCGGGATACCGGGCCTTCCAATCAGCCCCAGCATTTT. Protein sequence: CASRDTGPSNQPQHF.

V and J are TRBV28 and TRBJ2-4, with D possibly being TRBD2 (6 bases). Trimming took off 7 bases at V and 3 bases at J, with 19 bases between the two ends. This CDR3 is built from 16 residues. Looked up from germline, CDR1 is MDHEN and CDR2 is SYDVKM. The CDR3 sequence: CASNREATGVKNIQYF. CDR3 nucleotide sequence: TGTGCCAGCAATAGGGAGGCCACGGGAGTCAAAAACATTCAGTACTTC.

The chain links TRBV5-1 to TRBJ1-1; 7 bases map to TRBD1. Trimming at V came to 4 bases and at J to 7 bases, leaving 10 bases not matched to a gene. Germline CDR1 reads SGHRS; CDR2 reads YFSETQ. CDR3 size: 14 residues. CDR3 amino acids: CASSGRGPTVEAFF. In DNA form, the CDR3 reads TGCGCCAGCAGCGGGAGGGGGCCGACAGTTGAAGCTTTCTTT.

The chain joins TRBV5-4 to TRBJ1-1; D remains ambiguous. Germline values: CDR1 SGHNT, CDR2 YYREEE (reference sequence). The V end was cut by 0 bases, the J end by 8 bases, with 14 bases between. CDR3 length equals 14 residues. CDR3 sequence reads: CASSLEDNNMEAFF. CDR3 sequence (DNA): TGTGCCAGCAGCTTGGAAGATAATAATATGGAAGCTTTCTTT.

The chain couples TRBV13 to TRBJ1-1; 9 nucleotides line up with TRBD1. CDR1 and CDR2 from the germline V gene are PRHDT and FYEKMQ (reference sequence). J gave up 3 bases and V 3 bases, and 11 bases lay outside the gene matches. This CDR3 has 17 amino acids. The CDR3 sequence is CASSFPTGGYRDTEAFF. For the CDR3, the DNA is TGTGCCAGCAGCTTTCCGACAGGGGGTTACCGAGACACTGAAGCTTTCTTT. The variable domain in full, with the rest retrieved from reference TRBV13 and TRBJ1-1, is AAGVIQSPRHLIKEKRETATLKCYPIPRHDTVYWYQQGPGQDPQFLISFYEKMQSDKGSIPDRFSAQQFSDYHSELNMSSLELGDSALYFCASSFPTGGYRDTEAFFGQGTRLTVV.

The rearrangement joins TRBV28 to TRBJ2-1, with a possible D match to TRBD1 (5 bases). The CDR3 is made up of 12 amino acids. CDR1 MDHEN and CDR2 SYDVKM come from the germline V gene. Trimming removed 7 bases at V and 9 bases at J, with 13 bases between. The CDR3 DNA sequence: TGTGCCAGCACCACGACAGTGAGTGAGCAGTTCTTC. Translation gives CASTTTVSEQFF. The full variable domain, rest sourced from reference TRBV28 and TRBJ2-1, is DVKVTQSSRYLVKRTGEKVFLECVQDMDHENMFWYRQDPGLGLRLIYFSYDVKMKEKGDIPEGYSVSREKKERFSLILESASTNQTSMYLCASTTTVSEQFFGPGTRLTVL.

The chain joins TRBV5-1 to TRBJ1-2, with 10 bases identical to TRBD1. V was clipped by 4 bases and J by 4 bases; unmatched bases: 4. The CDR3 sequence is 14 residues long. CDR1 SGHRS and CDR2 YFSETQ come from the germline V gene. As DNA, the CDR3 is TGCGCCAGCAGCCAAAGACAGGGGGCCTATGGCTACACCTTC. This encodes CASSQRQGAYGYTF.

The J gene is TRBJ2-2, the V gene TRBV5-1; 8 bases map to TRBD2. The CDR3 extends over 16 amino acids. The junction had 8 bases not matched to a gene; V was cut back by 7 bases and J by 0 bases. Germline V lookup: CDR1 SGHRS, CDR2 YFSETQ. CDR3 residues: CASSSLTSANTGELFF. The CDR3 DNA is TGCGCCAGCTCTTCCCTGACTAGCGCGAACACCGGGGAGCTGTTTTTT.

The gene calls are TRBV14 and TRBJ2-5; D may correspond to TRBD1 or TRBD2 (7 bases each). Germline CDR1 is SGHDN and CDR2 is FVKESK. The CDR3 runs to 15 residues. Trimming removed 2 bases at V and 2 bases at J, with 12 bases between. For the CDR3, the DNA is TGTGCCAGCAGCCAAACTCAGGGGGGGCAAGAGACCCAGTACTTC. It encodes CASSQTQGGQETQYF. The variable domain in full, with the rest retrieved from reference TRBV14 and TRBJ2-5, is EAGVTQFPSHSVIEKGQTVTLRCDPISGHDNLYWYRRVMGKEIKFLLHFVKESKQDESGMPNNRFLAERTGGTYSTLKVQPAELEDSGVYFCASSQTQGGQETQYFGPGTRLLVL.

J is TRBJ2-5 and V is TRBV15; TRBD2 matches at 8 bases. Germline V gene data show CDR1 as LNHNV and CDR2 as YYDKDF (reference sequence). CDR3 size: 14 residues. Trimming at V came to 0 bases and at J to 5 bases, leaving 2 bases not matched to a gene. For the CDR3, the DNA is TGTGCCACCAGCAGAGATAGCGGGAAGGAGACCCAGTACTTC. It codes for CATSRDSGKETQYF. Filled out from reference TRBV15 and TRBJ2-5, the complete variable domain reads DAMVIQNPRYQVTQFGKPVTLSCSQTLNHNVMYWYQQKSSQAPKLLFHYYDKDFNNEADTPDNFQSRRPNTSFCFLDIRSPGLGDTAMYLCATSRDSGKETQYFGPGTRLLVL.

The gene calls are TRBV5-6 and TRBJ2-5, with D perhaps being TRBD1 or TRBD2 (5 bases each). Trimming cost V 7 bases and J 2 bases, with 15 bases left between them. The CDR3 contains 14 residues. Looked up from germline, CDR1 is SGHDT and CDR2 is YYEEEE. DNA of the CDR3: TGTGCCAGCTACCAAAGGGACCAACAAGAGACCCAGTACTTC. It codes for CASYQRDQQETQYF. Using reference TRBV5-6 and TRBJ2-5 for the parts outside the CDR3, the full variable domain is DAGVTQSPTHLIKTRGQQVTLRCSPKSGHDTVSWYQQALGQGPQFIFQYYEEEERQRGNFPDRFSGHQFPNYSSELNVNALLLGDSALYLCASYQRDQQETQYFGPGTRLLVL.

The chain combines TRBV7-9 with TRBJ1-1; possible D gene TRBD1, 5 bases. This CDR3 is built from 14 residues. CDR1 SEHNR and CDR2 FQNEAQ come from the germline V gene (reference sequence). V was cut by 5 bases and J by 8 bases, with 18 bases left in between. The CDR3 sequence is CASSPMGGEREAFF. The CDR3 nucleotides are TGTGCCAGCAGCCCCATGGGGGGGGAGAGGGAAGCTTTCTTT.

The rearrangement uses TRBV6-6 and TRBJ2-5, with D maybe TRBD1 (6 bases). The CDR3 runs to 14 residues. The germline V and J ends were trimmed by 6 bases and 3 bases, with 14 bases remaining between them. Germline-derived CDR1 and CDR2 are MNHNY and SVGAGI (reference sequence). The CDR3 DNA is TGTGCCAGCAGACCCGGGACAACCAAAGAGACCCAGTACTTC. It encodes CASRPGTTKETQYF.

The V and J genes are TRBV19 and TRBJ2-7; D tentatively reads TRBD1 or TRBD2 (6 bases each). The V end was cut by 4 bases, the J end by 6 bases, with 13 bases between. Germline V CDR1 and CDR2: LNHDA, SQIVND (reference sequence). The CDR3 contains 13 residues. DNA of the CDR3: TGTGCCAGTAGTAGAGAGGGGGGAGGCGAGCAGTACTTC. Translating it yields CASSREGGGEQYF.

With regard to this clone: The sample contains more than one DNA sequence encoding this CDR3. The V gene is TRBV4-2, the J gene TRBJ1-2; 7 bases match TRBD1. Germline CDR1 LGHNA, CDR2 YNFKEQ. Trimming cost V 2 bases and J 2 bases; bases outside gene matches: 5. This CDR3 region has 15 residues. This CDR3 reads CASSQPGQRNYGYTF. DNA of the CDR3: TGTGCCAGCAGCCAACCGGGACAGAGGAACTATGGCTACACCTTC.

V and J are TRBV2 and TRBJ2-5; TRBD2 is a possible D gene (6 bases). The length of the CDR3 is 15 residues. Germline V CDR1 and CDR2: SNHLY, FYNNEI. Trimming cost V 4 bases and J 2 bases, with 14 bases left between them. The CDR3 is CASSGRVGGQETQYF. DNA for the CDR3: TGTGCCAGCAGTGGGAGGGTAGGAGGGCAAGAGACCCAGTACTTC.

The CDR3 DNA sequence: TGTGCCAGCGGGAGGGGGACAGGGATCTCCTACGAGCAGTACTTC. It specifies CASGRGTGISYEQYF. V gene TRBV6-1 combines with J gene TRBJ2-7, with 9 bases aligning to TRBD1. V gave up 8 bases and J gave up 0 bases; unmatched junction bases: 8. The V gene's germline CDR1 is MNHNS and CDR2 SASEGT. The CDR3 has 15 residues.

This clone has only a few counts. The chain recombines TRBV6-1 with TRBJ2-7; D gene uncertain. Trimming took 5 bases from V and 2 from J, leaving 4 bases between them. Per the germline V gene, CDR1 is MNHNS and CDR2 is SASEGT. The CDR3 loop spans 11 amino acids. The CDR3 spells CASSTPYEQYF. In DNA form, the CDR3 reads TGTGCCAGCAGTACTCCCTACGAGCAGTACTTC.

This clone was picked up one time. This rearrangement joins TRBV6-5 to TRBJ1-2; D is unclear. CDR3 length: 13 amino acids. Trimming shortened V by 2 bases and J by 4 bases, and 8 bases separated the two germline ends. The germline gives CDR1 MNHEY, CDR2 SVGAGI. The CDR3 here is CASSYGPLYGYTF. The CDR3 DNA reads TGTGCCAGCAGTTACGGACCTCTCTATGGCTACACCTTC.

This clone was counted between two and nine times. The rearrangement links TRBV30 to TRBJ2-2, with 9 bases identical to TRBD1. The CDR3 runs 15 residues. CDR1 is GTSNPN and CDR2 is SVGIG in the germline V gene (reference sequence). The V segment lost 2 bases and the J segment 5 bases; nucleotides outside the gene matches: 6. CDR3: CAWSYRDRVTGELFF. The CDR3 nucleotides read TGTGCCTGGAGTTACCGGGACAGGGTGACCGGGGAGCTGTTTTTT.